This T cell receptor beta chain derives from a study of blood T cells in healthy people across ages. To note about this clonotype: A much larger clone is a single base away; this may be a read error.

Each sample had at least 6 million PBMCs isolated. The second PCR ran roughly 6 to 11 cycles with a sample-barcoded 5' primer and J-beta primers. Each single sample gave us at least 2.5 million CDR3-containing paired-end reads. TCRdb reprocessed the 5' RACE reads via MiXCR and lists one record per CDR3 protein. Among 660,000 or so distinct CDR3 sequences listed, approximately 59% were seen once. The CDR3 totals 14 residues. V was pared by 1 base and J by 13 bases, with 13 bases of the junction left unmatched. Germline V gene data show CDR1 as DFQATT and CDR2 as SNEGSKA (reference sequence). The chain couples TRBV20-1 to TRBJ2-5; 9 nucleotides agree with TRBD1. Sequenced input: blood. The sequence was collected from a man aged 55 to 70 in good health. In DNA, the CDR3 is TGCAGTGCTAGAGCCCCGGGACAGGGAATGGAACGGTACTTC. Translation gives CSARAPGQGMERYF.